One and the same sample provided the 31 T cell receptor beta chains below, sequenced in a study of long-term antiretroviral therapy in people with HIV. Survey-level immunoSEQ v3.0 assays were run. TCRdb's table, derived via immunoSEQ multiplex PCR, lists solely in-frame clones and lacks some. The sample carries 30,000 to 40,000 clones, around 79% recorded once. Material: unsorted PBMCs, obtained 1.9 years after starting antiretroviral therapy. The receptors shown here come from a man between 18 and 29 years old with HIV.

This sequence joins TRBV19 and TRBJ1-6, with D hard to call. The germline gives CDR1 LNHDA, CDR2 SQIVND (reference sequence). The CDR3 runs to 16 residues. V dropped 6 bases and J dropped 3 bases, with 15 bases sitting between them. CDR3 DNA sequence: TGTGCCAGTAGGAACCGGGCCCGGGGCTATAATTCACCCCTCCACTTT. This translates into CASRNRARGYNSPLHF.

The chain links TRBV2 to TRBJ1-1; TRBD1 might be the D (5 bases). Trimming stripped 6 bases from V and 1 base from J, with 9 bases between. The CDR3 spans 13 residues. CDR1 is SNHLY and CDR2 is FYNNEI in the germline V gene. The CDR3 DNA reads as TGTGCCAGCAGCTCAGGACAGAACACTGAAGCTTTCTTT. Translated, it gives CASSSGQNTEAFF.

This rearrangement joins TRBV6-5 to TRBJ1-5; 9 nucleotides align to TRBD1. J gave up 5 bases and V 8 bases, and 7 bases lay outside the gene matches. CDR1 and CDR2 (germline): MNHEY, SVGAGI. The CDR3 is 14 residues long. CDR3 sequence (DNA): TGTGCCAGCGCGCAGGGACAGGGAGATCAGCCCCAGCATTTT. Translating gives CASAQGQGDQPQHF.

The genes are TRBV9 and TRBJ2-5, with D maybe TRBD1 (6 bases). V was trimmed by 4 bases and J by 0 bases, leaving 13 bases between them. Germline assignment: CDR1 SGDLS and CDR2 YYNGEE. CDR3 size: 15 residues. The CDR3 region is CASSPDSWYQETQYF. DNA for the CDR3: TGTGCCAGCAGCCCGGACAGTTGGTACCAAGAGACCCAGTACTTC.

V usage is TRBV11-2 and J usage is TRBJ2-3; D not certain. The CDR3 has 12 amino acids. Germline lookup yields CDR1 SGHAT and CDR2 FQNNGV. The V end was cut by 0 bases, the J end by 4 bases, with 2 bases between. The CDR3 reads CASSLEADTQYF. CDR3 coding DNA: TGTGCCAGCAGCTTAGAGGCAGATACGCAGTATTTT.

The genes are TRBV5-1 and TRBJ1-1; D gene uncertain. The CDR3 contains 13 residues. Trimming removed 2 bases at V and 11 bases at J, with 16 bases between. Germline loops: CDR1 SGHRS, CDR2 YFSETQ. CDR3 amino acids: CASSFEAGRRAFF. The CDR3 DNA reads as TGCGCCAGCAGCTTTGAGGCGGGGAGGAGGGCTTTCTTT.

The chain recombines TRBV19 with TRBJ2-5, with D maybe TRBD1 (5 bases). The CDR3 loop spans 19 amino acids. The V and J ends lost 1 base and 5 bases respectively, with 26 bases between them. Looked up from germline, CDR1 is LNHDA and CDR2 is SQIVND (reference sequence). CDR3 region: CASSIVWTRSGRVAETQYF. CDR3 nucleotide sequence: TGTGCCAGTAGTATAGTTTGGACCCGGTCGGGCAGGGTGGCCGAGACCCAGTACTTC.

The chain links TRBV11-2 to TRBJ1-3, with D maybe TRBD1 (6 bases). CDR3 length: 16 residues. Looked up from germline, CDR1 is SGHAT and CDR2 is FQNNGV. Trimming stripped 8 bases from V and 0 bases from J, with 17 bases between. The CDR3 nucleotides are TGTGCCAGCGGTACGACCTCAGGGGTCTCTGGAAACACCATATATTTT. Its translation: CASGTTSGVSGNTIYF.

The V and J genes are TRBV2 and TRBJ2-1; D is perhaps TRBD2 (7 bases). Germline assignment: CDR1 SNHLY and CDR2 FYNNEI. The ends were cut back, 0 bases at V and 9 bases at J, with 12 bases in the middle. CDR3 length: 14 residues. CDR3: CASSEAGGRTEQFF. The CDR3 region has the DNA TGTGCCAGCAGTGAAGCGGGGGGGCGGACTGAGCAGTTCTTC.

This clone was seen more than once but under ten times. The rearrangement links TRBV6-1 to TRBJ2-7, with D unresolved. Per germline, CDR1 MNHNS and CDR2 SASEGT. This CDR3 comprises 11 residues. Trimming removed 5 bases from V and 3 bases from J, with 5 bases in between. The CDR3 DNA follows: TGTGCCAGCAGTCTCAACTACGAGCAGTACGTC. Amino acid sequence: CASSLNYEQYV.

V gene TRBV29-1 combines with J gene TRBJ2-7, with 9 bases fitting TRBD2. V was pared by 5 bases and J by 4 bases, with 3 bases of the junction left unmatched. This CDR3 spans 12 amino acids. Germline-derived CDR1 and CDR2 are SQVTM and ANQGSEA. CDR3 coding DNA: TGCAGCGTTAGCGGGGGGCGATACGAGCAGTACTTC. Its protein product is CSVSGGRYEQYF.

The V gene is TRBV18, the J gene TRBJ2-3; TRBD1 might be the D (5 bases). This CDR3 has 17 residues. Germline CDR1 KGHSH, CDR2 LQKENI. Trimming left V 3 bases short and J 2 bases short, with 18 bases between. The CDR3 reads CASSPFPRGGATDTQYF. The CDR3 region has the DNA TGTGCCAGCTCACCGTTTCCCCGCGGTGGGGCCACAGATACGCAGTATTTT.

V gene TRBV7-3 combines with J gene TRBJ2-3; 14 bases agree with TRBD2. Germline V gives CDR1 SGHTA, CDR2 FQGTGA. The CDR3 consists of 16 residues. Unmatched junction bases numbered 1, after V lost 5 bases and J lost 0 bases. The CDR3 DNA reads TGTGCCAGCAGCCGACTAGCGGGGGGGAGCACAGATACGCAGTATTTT. It translates to CASSRLAGGSTDTQYF.

The chain carries TRBV4-1 and TRBJ2-2; no clear D gene. The CDR3 length is 16 residues. Germline V gene data show CDR1 as MGHRA and CDR2 as YSYEKL. The V gene lost 1 base and the J gene lost 0 bases, with 9 bases spanning the gap. The CDR3 reads CASSQAPDANTGELFF. CDR3 DNA: TGCGCCAGCAGCCAAGCGCCCGATGCGAACACCGGGGAGCTGTTTTTT.

In its sample, this clone was seen a few times. V and J are TRBV6-1 and TRBJ1-1; no clear D. Looked up from germline, CDR1 is MNHNS and CDR2 is SASEGT. This CDR3 region has 14 residues. Trimming took 4 bases from V and 1 from J, leaving 10 bases between them. The CDR3 region is CASSVDPSNTEAFF. The CDR3 region has the DNA TGTGCCAGCAGTGTAGACCCCTCGAACACTGAAGCTTTCTTT.

This clone appeared a single time. DNA of the CDR3: TGTGCCAGCAGTGAATATTCCGCCGGCGACAATGAGCAGTTCTTC. Protein product: CASSEYSAGDNEQFF. The chain links TRBV25-1 to TRBJ2-1, with D unresolved. The V gene lost 0 bases and the J gene lost 5 bases, with 11 bases spanning the gap. CDR3 size: 15 residues. Germline CDR1 and CDR2: MGHDK and SYGVNS.

V usage is TRBV19 and J usage is TRBJ2-6, with 8 positions matching TRBD1. Per the germline V gene, CDR1 is LNHDA and CDR2 is SQIVND (reference sequence). V was clipped by 3 bases and J by 0 bases; unmatched bases: 4. The CDR3 contains 17 residues. This CDR3 is CASSMWDRYSGANVLTF. CDR3 coding DNA: TGTGCCAGTAGTATGTGGGACAGGTACTCTGGGGCCAACGTCCTGACTTTC.

J is TRBJ2-1 and V is TRBV7-9; maybe TRBD1 (7 bases). Between the trimmed V and J ends, which lost 5 bases and 9 bases, there was a span of 11 bases. The CDR3 length is 12 residues. CDR1 and CDR2 from the germline V gene are SEHNR and FQNEAQ (reference sequence). The CDR3 sequence: CASSPQGGEQFF. The CDR3 bases are TGTGCCAGCAGCCCGCAGGGGGGTGAGCAGTTCTTC.

The gene calls are TRBV15 and TRBJ1-1; D is perhaps TRBD1 (5 bases). V shed 3 bases and J shed 10 bases, with 15 bases lying between them. The germline gives CDR1 LNHNV, CDR2 YYDKDF (reference sequence). CDR3 size: 13 residues. CDR3 sequence: CATSSTGGGLAFF. Written as DNA, the CDR3 is TGTGCCACCAGCAGTACCGGTGGGGGTTTAGCTTTCTTT.

The chain recombines TRBV5-5 with TRBJ2-5; D is possibly TRBD2 (5 bases). The CDR3 contains 17 residues. CDR1 and CDR2 (germline): SGHKS, YYEKEE (reference sequence). V was cut by 1 base and J by 5 bases, with 21 bases left in between. As DNA, the CDR3 is TGTGCCAGCAGCTTGAACAACCCCGGCCCTAGCAGGGAGACCCAGTACTTC. The encoded protein is CASSLNNPGPSRETQYF.

This clone has more than one count but fewer than ten. This sequence joins TRBV19 and TRBJ1-2; weak D call: TRBD1 (5 bases). The length of the CDR3 is 15 residues. Germline CDR1 LNHDA, CDR2 SQIVND (reference sequence). The ends were cut back, 1 base at V and 4 bases at J, with 13 bases in the middle. The CDR3 coding sequence is TGTGCCAGTAGTATAGTAAGTGGAGGGACCTATGGCTACACCTTC. It yields the protein CASSIVSGGTYGYTF.

The chain is built from TRBV6-6 and TRBJ2-4; D perhaps matches TRBD1 (5 bases). Germline CDR1 MNHNY, CDR2 SVGAGI (reference sequence). The CDR3 is made up of 16 amino acids. Trimming removed 6 bases from V and 0 bases from J, with 15 bases in between. The CDR3: CASSGAGFTAKNIQYF. Written as DNA, the CDR3 is TGTGCCAGCAGCGGAGCAGGGTTTACAGCCAAAAACATTCAGTACTTC.

V is TRBV27 and J is TRBJ2-7; 8 bases are shared with TRBD1. The CDR3 length is 14 residues. Germline CDR1 and CDR2: MNHEY and SMNVEV (reference sequence). V was clipped by 6 bases and J by 5 bases; unmatched bases: 9. This chain's CDR3 is CASSVGQGQDEQYV. The DNA for the CDR3 is TGTGCCAGCAGCGTTGGACAGGGACAGGACGAGCAGTACGTC.

The chain recombines TRBV5-1 with TRBJ1-2; tentative D call: TRBD1 (5 bases). V lost 4 bases, J lost 4 bases, and 17 bases lay in between. There are 15 residues in the CDR3. Germline V CDR1 and CDR2: SGHRS, YFSETQ. The DNA for the CDR3 is TGCGCCAGCAGCGACAGCCTAAGGGGCACCTATGGCTACACCTTC. It specifies CASSDSLRGTYGYTF.

The rearrangement links TRBV14 to TRBJ1-6; D is possibly TRBD1 (5 bases). This CDR3 comprises 15 residues. The germline CDR1 and CDR2 sequences are SGHDN and FVKESK. V was trimmed by 4 bases and J by 1 base, leaving 8 bases between them. This CDR3 reads CASSLRTSYNSPLHF. DNA for the CDR3: TGTGCCAGCAGCCTTAGGACATCCTATAATTCACCCCTCCACTTT. Variable domain in full (rest from reference TRBV14 and TRBJ1-6): EAGVTQFPSHSVIEKGQTVTLRCDPISGHDNLYWYRRVMGKEIKFLLHFVKESKQDESGMPNNRFLAERTGGTYSTLKVQPAELEDSGVYFCASSLRTSYNSPLHFGNGTRLTVT.

This chain joins TRBV5-1 and TRBJ2-1; D is unresolved. CDR1 and CDR2 from the germline V gene are SGHRS and YFSETQ. The ends were cut back, 0 bases at V and 12 bases at J, with 13 bases in the middle. The CDR3 is 13 residues long. In DNA form, the CDR3 reads TGCGCCAGCAGCTTGGCCAGTGGGCTGGTGCAGTTCTTC. It encodes CASSLASGLVQFF.

The CDR3 spells CASSPIGGASGEETQYF. The CDR3 DNA follows: TGTGCCAGTAGTCCCATAGGGGGTGCTAGCGGTGAAGAGACCCAGTACTTC. V is TRBV19 and J is TRBJ2-5, with D perhaps TRBD2 (7 bases). The germline gives CDR1 LNHDA, CDR2 SQIVND (reference sequence). This CDR3 contains 17 residues. Trimming stripped 5 bases from V and 3 bases from J, with 22 bases between.

The rearrangement uses TRBV6-1 and TRBJ2-5; TRBD2 is a possible D gene (5 bases). Germline-derived CDR1 and CDR2 are MNHNS and SASEGT. The V gene lost 5 bases and the J gene lost 9 bases, with 22 bases spanning the gap. The length of the CDR3 is 15 residues. Here the CDR3 DNA reads TGTGCCAGCAGTTTTCAGCGAGCGGATCCCCGGGCCCAGTACTTC. Its protein product is CASSFQRADPRAQYF.

The CDR3 nucleotides are TGTGCCAGCATTAAAAACTCTGGGGCCAACGTCCTGACTTTC. Translating it yields CASIKNSGANVLTF. The chain couples TRBV2 to TRBJ2-6; D not certain. CDR1 SNHLY and CDR2 FYNNEI come from the germline V gene. The CDR3 has 14 residues. V lost 7 bases and J lost 0, with 7 bases in between.

The rearrangement links TRBV7-9 to TRBJ2-1; 8 nucleotides line up with TRBD1. The CDR3 length is 15 residues. Germline V CDR1 and CDR2: SEHNR, FQNEAQ (reference sequence). V was clipped by 2 bases and J by 3 bases; unmatched bases: 3. CDR3 amino acids: CASSLTTGGYNEQFF. CDR3 DNA: TGTGCCAGCAGCTTAACTACAGGGGGCTACAATGAGCAGTTCTTC. Drawing the rest from reference TRBV7-9 and TRBJ2-1, the complete variable domain is DTGVSQNPRHKITKRGQNVTFRCDPISEHNRLYWYRQTLGQGPEFLTYFQNEAQLEKSRLLSDRFSAERPKGSFSTLEIQRTEQGDSAMYLCASSLTTGGYNEQFFGPGTRLTVL.

The chain has TRBV5-1 and TRBJ2-2; possibly TRBD1 for D (5 bases). CDR1 is SGHRS and CDR2 is YFSETQ in the germline V gene. CDR3 size: 15 residues. Trimming removed 0 bases from V and 6 bases from J, with 12 bases in between. The CDR3 DNA reads TGCGCCAGCAGCTTGGCGCCAGGGAAGGCCGGGGAGCTGTTTTTT. The encoded protein is CASSLAPGKAGELFF. The full variable domain, its missing parts supplied by reference TRBV5-1 and TRBJ2-2, is KAGVTQTPRYLIKTRGQQVTLSCSPISGHRSVSWYQQTPGQGLQFLFEYFSETQRNKGNFPGRFSGRQFSNSRSEMNVSTLELGDSALYLCASSLAPGKAGELFFGEGSRLTVL.